The T cell receptor beta chain under discussion was sequenced for a study of shared clonotypes between healthy human individuals. CD45RO-negative, CCR7-selected cells formed the naive CD8 fraction, which excluded terminally differentiated effector memory CD45RA+ cells. Caucasian adults residing in Nashville, Tennessee made up all the donors. Sequenced by immunoSEQ multiplex PCR; TCRdb stores in-frame clones only, minus some. Of some 2,100,000 clones listed, about 93% were seen once; the top ten hold more than 1.5%. This sequence originates from a man between 18 and 35 years old in good health. Some clones in this sample may be carry-over from other donors' samples. The sample taken for sequencing was naive CD8+ T cells from PBMCs.

In DNA form, the CDR3 reads TGTGCCAGCAGTTTAACTTCGTGGCAGGGGGCGCACAATGAGCAGTTCTTC. Residues: CASSLTSWQGAHNEQFF. The rearrangement links TRBV27 to TRBJ2-1; 8 bases are shared with TRBD1. The CDR3 spans 17 residues. Looked up from germline, CDR1 is MNHEY and CDR2 is SMNVEV (reference sequence). V shed 2 bases, J shed 5 bases, and the junction held 11 bases outside the gene matches.